A single sample is the source of the 21 T cell receptor beta chains below, sequenced in a study of OX40 agonist ivuxolimab in advanced cancers. Profiling relied on immunoSEQ multiplex PCR, and the TCRdb table lists in-frame clones only, not all of them. The data contain 77,000 or so clones, approximately 91% of them singletons. Sequenced material: CD4+ or CD8+ T cells sorted from blood, taken in a trial of the OX40 agonist ivuxolimab. The origin of the receptors is an adult with an advanced solid tumor such as melanoma, head and neck, liver or kidney cancer.

The CDR3 DNA is TGCGCCAGCAGCCCGGGACGGACCACACCGGGCACTGAAGCTTTCTTT. Its protein product is CASSPGRTTPGTEAFF. V and J are TRBV5-1 and TRBJ1-1, with D possibly TRBD1 on 5 matching bases. The V gene lost 4 bases and the J gene lost 4 bases, with 20 bases spanning the gap. The germline V gene has CDR1 SGHRS and CDR2 YFSETQ. The CDR3 consists of 16 residues.

This chain connects TRBV5-6 to TRBJ1-2; unclear D gene. This CDR3 is 14 amino acids long. Germline CDR1 reads SGHDT; CDR2 reads YYEEEE. Trimming removed 0 bases from V and 3 bases from J, with 9 bases in between. The CDR3 spells CASSLGTADYGYTF. DNA of the CDR3: TGTGCCAGCAGCTTGGGGACCGCCGACTATGGCTACACCTTC.

The rearrangement uses TRBV4-1 and TRBJ1-3, with 8 bases aligning to TRBD1. The V segment lost 2 bases and the J segment 3 bases; nucleotides outside the gene matches: 12. The CDR3 totals 18 residues. Germline V lookup: CDR1 MGHRA, CDR2 YSYEKL. DNA of the CDR3: TGCGCCAGCAGCCAAACTCGGGTCAGGGGGCCTATTGGAAACACCATATATTTT. Protein: CASSQTRVRGPIGNTIYF.

The chain uses TRBV5-6 and TRBJ2-6, with D maybe TRBD2 (5 bases). Germline-derived CDR1 and CDR2 are SGHDT and YYEEEE. The ends were cut back, 4 bases at V and 1 base at J, with 9 bases in the middle. The CDR3 totals 15 residues. CDR3 sequence reads: CASSLRGSGANVLTF. CDR3 bases: TGTGCCAGCAGCCTACGGGGTTCTGGGGCCAACGTCCTGACTTTC.

This chain joins TRBV6-1 and TRBJ1-5; weak D call: TRBD1 (5 bases). Germline assignment: CDR1 MNHNS and CDR2 SASEGT. With 10 bases removed from V and 4 bases from J, the gap between germline ends came to 11 bases. The CDR3 totals 12 residues. The CDR3, as DNA: TGTGCCACCGCAGGGAGGAATCAGCCCCAGCATTTT. It specifies CATAGRNQPQHF.

This chain joins TRBV27 and TRBJ2-5; D might be TRBD1 (5 bases). Between the trimmed V and J ends, which lost 3 bases and 5 bases, there was a span of 13 bases. The V gene's germline CDR1 is MNHEY and CDR2 SMNVEV (reference sequence). The CDR3 consists of 14 residues. This chain's CDR3 is CASSFSHRSETQYF. CDR3 bases: TGTGCCAGCAGTTTTAGCCACAGGTCGGAGACCCAGTACTTC.

The gene calls are TRBV6-6 and TRBJ2-5, with 8 bases that match TRBD1. Trimming took 6 bases from V and 3 from J; bases not matched to a gene: 9. Germline CDR1 reads MNHNY; CDR2 reads SVGAGI (reference sequence). The CDR3 contains 15 residues. CDR3: CASRPTGTGEETQYF. Here the CDR3 DNA reads TGTGCCAGCAGGCCGACCGGGACAGGAGAAGAGACCCAGTACTTC.

In nucleotides, the CDR3 is TGCGCCAGCAGTCCCACGAACTTAGGGAAGGGGGATGGCTACACCTTC. Translation: CASSPTNLGKGDGYTF. The chain has TRBV23-1 and TRBJ1-2; possibly TRBD1 for D (6 bases). TRBV23-1 is an open reading frame, and its role is uncertain. The CDR3 length is 16 residues. The ends were cut back, 4 bases at V and 6 bases at J, with 21 bases in the middle.

This clone was observed a handful of times. The chain links TRBV6-1 to TRBJ1-2; D ambiguous. V was shortened by 7 bases and J by 2 bases, with 5 bases between the two germline ends. The germline V gene encodes CDR1 MNHNS and CDR2 SASEGT. The CDR3 runs 11 residues. CDR3 sequence (DNA): TGTGCCAGCAACTGGAACTATGGCTACACCTTC. Translating gives CASNWNYGYTF.

The genes are TRBV9 and TRBJ2-2; D not resolved. Trimming cost V 0 bases and J 5 bases, with 14 bases left between them. Germline V lookup: CDR1 SGDLS, CDR2 YYNGEE. This CDR3 comprises 16 residues. The CDR3 reads CASSVALGGWTGELFF. The DNA of the CDR3 is TGTGCCAGCAGCGTAGCGTTGGGCGGCTGGACCGGGGAGCTGTTTTTT.

V is TRBV18 and J is TRBJ1-1; D ambiguous. Germline V gives CDR1 KGHSH, CDR2 LQKENI. This CDR3 is 13 amino acids long. The germline V and J ends were trimmed by 0 bases and 0 bases, with 2 bases remaining between them. CDR3 loop: CASSPPMNTEAFF. The CDR3 DNA reads TGTGCCAGCTCACCACCGATGAACACTGAAGCTTTCTTT. Full variable domain (remainder filled in from reference TRBV18 and TRBJ1-1): NAGVMQNPRHLVRRRGQEARLRCSPMKGHSHVYWYRQLPEEGLKFMVYLQKENIIDESGMPKERFSAEFPKEGPSILRIQQVVRGDSAAYFCASSPPMNTEAFFGQGTRLTVV.

The CDR3 sequence: CASSLSREGSYEQYF. The CDR3 region has the DNA TGTGCCAGCAGCCTTAGCCGGGAAGGGTCCTACGAGCAGTACTTC. The chain employs TRBV5-6 and TRBJ2-7, with D possibly being TRBD2 (5 bases). CDR3 size: 15 residues. V was clipped by 4 bases and J by 1 base, with 15 bases between them. The V gene's germline CDR1 is SGHDT and CDR2 YYEEEE.

This chain connects TRBV5-1 to TRBJ1-1; D unresolved. Trimming took off 2 bases at V and 7 bases at J, with 6 bases between the two ends. The CDR3 length is 11 residues. Germline V gene sequence: CDR1 SGHRS, CDR2 YFSETQ. The DNA for the CDR3 is TGCGCCAGCAGCTTTAACGATGAAGCTTTCTTT. Translation: CASSFNDEAFF.

The chain is built from TRBV19 and TRBJ2-1, with TRBD2 as a possible D gene (5 bases). The V and J ends lost 3 bases and 3 bases respectively, with 12 bases between them. The CDR3 consists of 15 residues. The germline CDR1 and CDR2 sequences are LNHDA and SQIVND (reference sequence). The CDR3 coding sequence is TGTGCCAGTAGTATGAGGCGGGCCGACTACAATGAGCAGTTCTTC. Protein sequence: CASSMRRADYNEQFF.

On this clone itself: Other nucleotide sequences from this sample produce the same CDR3. This chain uses TRBV5-1 with TRBJ2-3; 7 nucleotides align to TRBD2. V trimming: 0 bases; J trimming: 2 bases; junction bases outside the gene matches: 3. This CDR3 has 15 residues. In germline, CDR1 is SGHRS, CDR2 YFSETQ. This CDR3 reads CASSLGGGVTDTQYF. The CDR3 bases are TGCGCCAGCAGCTTGGGGGGGGGAGTCACAGATACGCAGTATTTT.

The chain employs TRBV5-1 and TRBJ2-1, with D possibly TRBD2 on 5 matching bases. Trimming removed 3 bases at V and 7 bases at J, with 23 bases between. The germline gives CDR1 SGHRS, CDR2 YFSETQ. This CDR3 is built from 17 residues. The CDR3: CASSSRNLAAKVNEQFF. The CDR3 DNA sequence: TGCGCCAGCAGCTCCCGGAACCTAGCAGCTAAGGTGAATGAGCAGTTCTTC.

A single count supports this clone. The chain couples TRBV5-1 to TRBJ1-6, with 10 bases identical to TRBD1. J lost 9 bases, V lost 2 bases, and 8 bases had no gene match. There are 16 residues in the CDR3. Germline V gene lookup returns CDR1 SGHRS and CDR2 YFSETQ. The CDR3 protein is CASSLRPTGGSSPLHF. CDR3 DNA: TGCGCCAGCAGCTTACGACCGACAGGGGGCAGTTCACCCCTCCACTTT.

The genes are TRBV20-1 and TRBJ2-7, with unresolved D. Trimming shortened V by 7 bases and J by 8 bases, and 9 bases separated the two germline ends. The CDR3 sequence is 9 residues long. CDR1 is DFQATT and CDR2 is SNEGSKA in the germline V gene (reference sequence). CDR3 sequence reads: CSVPTQQYF. The CDR3 coding sequence is TGCAGTGTTCCGACCCAGCAGTACTTC.

The J gene is TRBJ2-5, the V gene TRBV30; D gene unclear. Trimming took off 0 bases at V and 3 bases at J, with 5 bases between the two ends. CDR3 length: 12 residues. CDR1 and CDR2 from the germline V gene are GTSNPN and SVGIG (reference sequence). The CDR3 reads CAWSVTKETQYF. In nucleotides, the CDR3 is TGTGCCTGGAGTGTAACAAAAGAGACCCAGTACTTC. The complete variable domain, with remaining parts taken from reference TRBV30 and TRBJ2-5, reads SQTIHQWPATLVQPVGSPLSLECTVEGTSNPNLYWYRQAAGRGLQLLFYSVGIGQISSEVPQNLSASRPQDRQFILSSKKLLLSDSGFYLCAWSVTKETQYFGPGTRLLVL.

The chain links TRBV7-3 to TRBJ2-3; 11 bases agree with TRBD2. Germline CDR1 and CDR2: SGHTA and FQGTGA. The J segment lost 7 bases and the V segment lost 5 bases, leaving 8 bases of the junction unmatched. The CDR3 has 15 residues. The chain's CDR3 is CASSSSGGASYTQYF. In DNA, the CDR3 is TGTGCCAGCAGCAGTAGCGGGGGGGCGTCATATACGCAGTATTTT.

The chain combines TRBV2 with TRBJ1-1, with a possible D match to TRBD1 (5 bases). V dropped 7 bases and J dropped 2 bases, with 14 bases sitting between them. This CDR3 spans 14 amino acids. Germline lookup yields CDR1 SNHLY and CDR2 FYNNEI. DNA of the CDR3: TGTGCCAGCATAAGGGAGACAGTCAACACTGAAGCTTTCTTT. Its protein is CASIRETVNTEAFF.